This T cell receptor (beta chain) was sequenced in a study of post-analysis software for immune sequencing data. cDNA libraries for TCR beta contained unique molecular identifiers. From roughly 1 to 10 million T cells, a few hundred thousand cDNA molecules were obtained. TCRdb re-called the PCR reads through MiXCR, storing one row per CDR3 protein. The repertoire consists of 350,000 to 500,000 distinct CDR3 sequences, with 35% to 45% occurring once and the leading ten covering around 8%. Germline CDR1 is SQVTM and CDR2 is ANQGSEA. This CDR3 is built from 14 residues. V lost 0 bases, J lost 10 bases, and 16 bases lay in between. The study's findings and limits: Diversity measured as normalized Chao1 was significantly lower in multiple sclerosis patients than in controls. About five TRBV segments, including TRBV5-6, TRBV5-1 and TRBV20-1, were more frequent in patients than controls.

This clonotype was counted between two and nine times. The antigen is undetermined. The TCR originated in a girl aged 2-10 years with multiple sclerosis. The chain uses TRBV29-1 and TRBJ2-1, with D tentatively TRBD1 (5 bases). The sample was blood. In DNA, the CDR3 is TGCAGCGTTGAAGATAAGACCTTTAGGGGCGAGCAGTTCTTC. This codes for CSVEDKTFRGEQFF.